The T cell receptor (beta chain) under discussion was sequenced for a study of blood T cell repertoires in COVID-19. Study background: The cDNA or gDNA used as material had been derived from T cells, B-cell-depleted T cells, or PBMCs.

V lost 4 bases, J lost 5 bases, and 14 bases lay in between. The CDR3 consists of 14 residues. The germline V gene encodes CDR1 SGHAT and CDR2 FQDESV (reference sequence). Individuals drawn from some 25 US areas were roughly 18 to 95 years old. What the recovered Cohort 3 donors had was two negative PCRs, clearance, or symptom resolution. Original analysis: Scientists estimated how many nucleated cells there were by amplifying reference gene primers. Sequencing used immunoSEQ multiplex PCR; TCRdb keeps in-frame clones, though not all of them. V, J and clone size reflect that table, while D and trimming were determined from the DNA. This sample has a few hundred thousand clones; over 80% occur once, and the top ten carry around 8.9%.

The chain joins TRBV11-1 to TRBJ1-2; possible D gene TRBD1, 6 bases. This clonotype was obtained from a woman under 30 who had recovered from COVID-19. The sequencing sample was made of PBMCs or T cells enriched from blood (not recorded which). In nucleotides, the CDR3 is TGTGCCAGCAGCTCCGAACAAACAGGGTATGGCTACACCTTC. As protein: CASSSEQTGYGYTF.